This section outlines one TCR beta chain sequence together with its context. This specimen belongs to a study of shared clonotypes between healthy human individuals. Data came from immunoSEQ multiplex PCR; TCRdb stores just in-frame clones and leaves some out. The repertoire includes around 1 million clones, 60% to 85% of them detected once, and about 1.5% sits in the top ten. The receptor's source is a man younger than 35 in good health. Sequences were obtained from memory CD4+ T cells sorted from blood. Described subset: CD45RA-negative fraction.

In nucleotides, the CDR3 is TGTGCCAGCAGCTCACCCCGGCGGGACATTCAGTACTTC. Its translation is CASSSPRRDIQYF. V usage is TRBV7-2 and J usage is TRBJ2-4, with D possibly being TRBD2 (5 bases). Germline assignment: CDR1 SGHTA and CDR2 FQGNSA. The CDR3 has 13 residues. V was shortened by 4 bases and J by 8 bases, with 12 bases between the two germline ends.